This TCR beta chain was documented in a study of T cell responses to AZD1222 COVID-19 vaccine. The method was immunoSEQ multiplex PCR; TCRdb's version includes in-frame clones alone and lacks a portion of them. The sample lists around 200,000 clones, more than 75% occurring once. Second-dose schedules of about 4 or about 12 weeks were combined. Concerning this clone: Its antigen is unidentified.

Study-level findings and limits: Repertoires were sampled only after the peak T cell response. Nearly half of spike-specific TCRs reportedly go after variant regions that carry no mutations. Clonal diversity was possibly underestimated, and the donors were mostly white British, with more females.

The germline V gene has CDR1 SEHNR and CDR2 FQNEAQ (reference sequence). V was trimmed by 8 bases and J by 11 bases, leaving 16 bases between them. The CDR3 is 11 residues long. The receptor's source is an adult who received the AZD1222 COVID-19 vaccine. The genes are TRBV7-9 and TRBJ2-7; D gene ambiguous. The sample was peripheral blood, taken 28 days after the second AZD1222 dose. The CDR3 loop is CASGLGPKEYF. CDR3 bases: TGTGCCAGCGGGTTAGGGCCTAAGGAGTACTTC.